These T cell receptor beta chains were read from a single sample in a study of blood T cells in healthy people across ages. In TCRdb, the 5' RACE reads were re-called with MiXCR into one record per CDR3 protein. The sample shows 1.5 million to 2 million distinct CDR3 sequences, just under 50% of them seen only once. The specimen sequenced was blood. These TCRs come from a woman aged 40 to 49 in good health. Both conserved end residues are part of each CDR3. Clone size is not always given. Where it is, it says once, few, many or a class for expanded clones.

CASSPGRGSKDTQYF | TRBJ2-3 | 15 | . | TRBV7-2
CAISDRGETNSPLHF | TRBJ1-6 | 15 | . | TRBV10-3
CASSSYSGGVFTNTQYF | TRBJ2-3 | 17 | . | TRBV7-2
CSAAGAPYNEQFF | TRBJ2-1 | 13 | . | TRBV20-1
CASADPSLYTDTQYF | TRBJ2-3 | 15 | . | TRBV21-1
CASERGATQYF | TRBJ2-3 | 11 | few | TRBV6-5
CASSLAIPDRGTLHEQYF | . | 18 | . | TRBV11-2
CASSQVKRDGGYTF | TRBJ1-2 | 14 | few | TRBV4-2
CASSQDPERGGGTDTQYF | TRBJ2-3 | 18 | . | TRBV4-2
CATSRTGQRTDTQYF | TRBJ2-3 | 15 | . | TRBV24-1
CATSDPPPDTQYF | TRBJ2-3 | 13 | few | TRBV24-1
CATSDRHGVQETQYF | TRBJ2-5 | 15 | . | TRBV24-1
CASSLRTAISYEQYF | TRBJ2-7 | 15 | few | TRBV5-1
CASSQDLPPPGQGINYGYTF | TRBJ1-2 | 20 | few | TRBV4-3
CASSPGSSGGLVGEQYF | TRBJ2-5 | 17 | . | TRBV4-3
CASSGSYGYTF | TRBJ1-2 | 11 | . | TRBV9
CASSLETGMWGNQPQHF | TRBJ1-5 | 17 | few | TRBV12-3/TRBV12-4
CASSSGTGVDTQYF | TRBJ2-3 | 14 | few | TRBV5-1
CASSPRGGRAALGEKLFF | TRBJ1-4 | 18 | . | TRBV11-2
CASSMEGFYEQYF | TRBJ2-7 | 13 | few | TRBV19
CASSYWREQETQYF | TRBJ2-5 | 14 | . | TRBV6-2/TRBV6-3
CSANRAAGANVLTF | TRBJ2-6 | 14 | . | TRBV20-1
CASSKIQESEQFF | TRBJ2-1 | 13 | . | TRBV12-3/TRBV12-4
CASSLIVGRGGRLAKNIQYF | TRBJ2-4 | 20 | . | TRBV11-2
CASSFGTSGRTQYF | TRBJ2-3 | 14 | few | TRBV6-5
CASSYTEGWRTQYF | . | 14 | few | TRBV6-6
CARRELASTDTQYF | TRBJ2-3 | 14 | few | TRBV2
CASRDHSSSTDTRYF | TRBJ2-3 | 15 | . | TRBV6-2/TRBV6-3
CASSQEGTSGGSYEQYF | TRBJ2-7 | 17 | . | TRBV3-1
CASSQVGPRGASTDTQYF | TRBJ2-3 | 18 | . | TRBV14
CSAPLRTSGGDYNEQFF | TRBJ2-1 | 17 | few | TRBV20-1
CASCRSRGDEQYF | TRBJ2-7 | 13 | . | TRBV12-3/TRBV12-4
CSVAEPTGRGTEAFF | TRBJ1-1 | 15 | . | TRBV29-1
CASSLGGRRGETQYF | TRBJ2-5 | 15 | . | TRBV28
CASGATSGESYEQYF | TRBJ2-7 | 15 | . | TRBV28
CASSPTGSSWDEGNQPQHF | TRBJ1-5 | 19 | few | TRBV18
CSVVEIAYNEQYF | . | 13 | . | TRBV29-1
CASSTRTALVEQFF | TRBJ2-1 | 14 | . | TRBV11-2
CASSSREGNEKLFF | TRBJ1-4 | 14 | few | TRBV6-5
CASSYRTGVSNEQFF | TRBJ2-1 | 15 | . | TRBV6-6
CASRKVRGGTQYF | TRBJ2-3 | 13 | . | TRBV6-1
CASGVGTQYNEQFF | TRBJ2-1 | 14 | once | TRBV12-5
CASSSGLGADSYEQYF | TRBJ2-7 | 16 | . | TRBV5-1
CASSIDRVTQETQYF | TRBJ2-5 | 15 | few | TRBV7-9
CAISELEFGTDTQYF | TRBJ2-3 | 15 | . | TRBV10-3
CASSVPEGEEGPDTQYF | TRBJ2-3 | 17 | once | TRBV12-3/TRBV12-4
CASSYSATPDEKLFF | TRBJ1-4 | 15 | . | TRBV6-2/TRBV6-3
CASSPTGLGGNIQYF | TRBJ2-4 | 15 | . | TRBV18
CAISEDTYEQYF | TRBJ2-7 | 12 | . | TRBV10-3
CASSSPLHF | TRBJ1-6 | 9 | few | TRBV6-6
CASSENSIGELFF | TRBJ2-2 | 13 | . | TRBV2
CASRLTGSGETQYF | TRBJ2-5 | 14 | few | TRBV7-2
CASSLRDSLYEQYF | . | 14 | . | TRBV5-4
CSARDLAGAHNEQFF | TRBJ2-1 | 15 | . | TRBV20-1
CASRRGQGRETQFF | TRBJ2-1 | 14 | . | TRBV27